This T cell receptor beta chain was profiled in a study of T cells in Graves' hyperthyroidism and ophthalmopathy. Uncontrolled infection, other autoimmune disease, pregnancy or lactation disqualified patients from enrolment. Germline V gene data show CDR1 as SGHTA and CDR2 as FQGNSA. This CDR3 spans 16 amino acids. V was shortened by 1 base and J by 0 bases, with 12 bases between the two germline ends. RNA transcripts provided the source from which TCR beta CDR3 regions were amplified. A first-round RT-PCR of the TCR CDR3 used the HTBI primer set. TCRdb re-analysed the multiplex PCR reads in MiXCR, keeping a single row per CDR3 protein. Of about 130,000 distinct CDR3 sequences listed, around 20% were seen once; the top ten hold 60% to 70%. Findings of the study overall: The model predicted ophthalmopathy a median about 6.6 months before onset.

This clonotype was counted many times. The antigen remains undetermined. Input material: blood. The chain combines TRBV7-2 with TRBJ1-1; no reliable D call. The sequence derives from a woman aged 45-60 years with Graves' hyperthyroidism that later progressed to Graves' ophthalmopathy. Written as DNA, the CDR3 is TGTGCCAGCAGCTTAGGAAGGGCCGCCTTGAACACTGAAGCTTTCTTT. This encodes CASSLGRAALNTEAFF.